One and the same sample provided the 8 T cell receptor beta chains below, sequenced in a study of shared clonotypes between healthy human individuals (dated by TCRdb to 2020 to 2022). Receptors were amplified or captured by the immunoSEQ multiplex PCR assay. In TCRdb, the immuneACCESS table is reduced to in-frame sequences with V and J assigned. These tables do not hold every clone; where another copy was compared, an unresolved V gene accounts for under half, and the others remain unexplained. The sample profile shows about 2 million clones; about 95% of them were found once. The top ten clones comprise 0.85% to 1.2% of the sample. CD8 naive samples were CD45RO-negative cells positively selected for CCR7, giving a CD45RA+CCR7+ population that excluded TemRA cells. Sequencing was performed on naive CD8+ T cells sorted from blood. The cell subset or site label corresponds to: CD45RA+CCR7+. Receptor source: a man between 18 and 29 years old in good health.

In its sample, this clone was seen once. The chain joins TRBV7-8 to TRBJ2-1; TRBD2 is a possible D gene (6 bases). The V gene's germline CDR1 is SGHVS and CDR2 FQNEAQ. Trimming pared 1 base from V and 3 bases from J, leaving 13 bases between. The CDR3 totals 16 residues. CDR3 nucleotides: TGTGCCAGCAGCTTAGTGCAGAGCGGGTTCTACAATGAGCAGTTCTTC. Translating it yields CASSLVQSGFYNEQFF. Based on the CDR3 plus reference TRBV7-8 and TRBJ2-1, the full variable domain is GAGVSQSPRYKVAKRGQDVALRCDPISGHVSLFWYQQALGQGPEFLTYFQNEAQLDKSGLPSDRFFAERPEGSVSTLKIQRTQQEDSAVYLCASSLVQSGFYNEQFFGPGTRLTVL.

V gene TRBV6-5 combines with J gene TRBJ2-2, with a tentative D call TRBD1 (5 bases). CDR3 length equals 14 residues. Germline-derived CDR1 and CDR2 are MNHEY and SVGAGI. Trimming shortened V by 6 bases and J by 1 base, and 9 bases separated the two germline ends. The CDR3 protein is CASSFDRNTGELFF. As DNA, the CDR3 is TGTGCCAGCAGCTTCGACAGGAACACCGGGGAGCTGTTTTTT.

The J gene is TRBJ2-1, the V gene TRBV4-1, with 10 bases fitting TRBD2. This CDR3 contains 17 residues. In germline, CDR1 is MGHRA, CDR2 YSYEKL. After removal of 2 bases from V and 4 bases from J, the junction contained 8 bases not matched to a gene. The CDR3 here is CASSQRLSGGAYNEQFF. The CDR3 coding sequence is TGCGCCAGCAGCCAACGCTTAAGCGGGGGGGCATACAATGAGCAGTTCTTC.

The DNA of the CDR3 is TGTGCCAGCAGTTGGACACGGACAGCATTTAACACTGAAGCTTTCTTT. Translating it yields CASSWTRTAFNTEAFF. The chain couples TRBV27 to TRBJ1-1; the D gene is possibly TRBD1 (6 bases). The V gene lost 4 bases and the J gene lost 2 bases, with 17 bases spanning the gap. The germline gives CDR1 MNHEY, CDR2 SMNVEV (reference sequence). The CDR3 is 16 amino acids.

This clone showed up just once. Written as DNA, the CDR3 is TGTGCCAGCAGTTTCCGGGGCCCCCCCTACAATGAGCAGTTCTTC. It yields the protein CASSFRGPPYNEQFF. The chain joins TRBV28 to TRBJ2-1; tentatively, D is TRBD1 or TRBD2 (5 bases each). Germline CDR1 reads MDHEN; CDR2 reads SYDVKM. This CDR3 contains 15 residues. Trimming took 3 bases from V and 2 from J, leaving 11 bases between them.

This chain links TRBV4-3 with TRBJ1-6; D is possibly TRBD1 (5 bases). Trimming shortened V by 0 bases and J by 0 bases, and 12 bases separated the two germline ends. This CDR3 has 18 residues. The germline CDR1 and CDR2 sequences are LGHNA and YSLEER. The CDR3 DNA reads as TGCGCCAGCAGCCAAGATGGGGGGGAGAGCTCCTATAATTCACCCCTCCACTTT. It codes for CASSQDGGESSYNSPLHF.

The chain couples TRBV5-4 to TRBJ2-3; D possibly uses TRBD1 or TRBD2 (6 bases each). CDR3 length equals 13 residues. Germline V CDR1 and CDR2: SGHNT, YYREEE (reference sequence). The V gene lost 7 bases and the J gene lost 4 bases, with 13 bases spanning the gap. The chain's CDR3 is CASFEGGADTQYF. The CDR3 coding sequence is TGTGCCAGCTTCGAGGGGGGAGCAGATACGCAGTATTTT.

Only one count was recorded for this clone. The gene calls are TRBV6-1 and TRBJ2-7; D is unresolved. The length of the CDR3 is 10 residues. Trimming took off 8 bases at V and 3 bases at J, with 5 bases between the two ends. Germline CDR1 and CDR2: MNHNS and SASEGT. CDR3 in amino acids: CASGLYEQYF. In DNA, the CDR3 is TGTGCCAGCGGGCTCTACGAGCAGTACTTC.